This T cell receptor beta chain was identified during a study of blood T cell repertoires in COVID-19. Here immunoSEQ multiplex PCR was the method, and the copy in TCRdb shows in-frame clones only, minus some. The data show 90,000 to 150,000 clones, approximately 80% seen once. In regard to this clone: An end of the junction differs from the germline gene, which may be a read error.

The source of this sequence is a human donor in a cohort sampled during active COVID-19. Source material: peripheral blood.

This CDR3 is CASSLTSGYQETQYF. CDR3 bases: TGTGCTAGCAGCTTGACTAGCGGGTACCAAGAGACCCAGTACTTC. The rearrangement links TRBV7-7 to TRBJ2-5; 10 positions match TRBD2. Per germline, CDR1 SSHAT and CDR2 FNYEAQ (reference sequence). CDR3 length: 15 amino acids.